The 2 T cell receptor beta chains listed next were all sequenced from one sample in a study of shared clonotypes between healthy human individuals. Here immunoSEQ multiplex PCR was the method, and the copy in TCRdb shows in-frame clones only, minus some. Among 950,000 to 1,100,000 clones listed, about 84% were seen once. Material for sequencing was memory CD4+ T cells from PBMCs. Indicated subset: CD45RA-negative fraction. The origin of the receptors is a man aged 18 to 30 in good health. Some clones in this sample may be carry-over from other donors' samples.

This sequence joins TRBV27 and TRBJ1-6; D is perhaps TRBD1 (6 bases). The CDR3 runs to 13 residues. Germline V CDR1 and CDR2: MNHEY, SMNVEV (reference sequence). Trimming removed 9 bases at V and 9 bases at J, with 15 bases between. The CDR3 DNA is TGTGCCAGTCGCGGGGGGCGGGTTTCACCCCTCCACTTT. Its translation is CASRGGRVSPLHF.

The chain joins TRBV7-9 to TRBJ2-5; no clear D. The CDR3 length is 17 residues. Deletions cut 2 bases from V and 2 bases from J, with 18 bases between. Germline V CDR1 and CDR2: SEHNR, FQNEAQ (reference sequence). The CDR3 coding sequence is TGTGCCAGCAGCTTAATTGCGGTCAGAAAAGGACAAGAGACCCAGTACTTC. As protein: CASSLIAVRKGQETQYF. The complete variable domain, with remaining parts taken from reference TRBV7-9 and TRBJ2-5, reads DTGVSQNPRHKITKRGQNVTFRCDPISEHNRLYWYRQTLGQGPEFLTYFQNEAQLEKSRLLSDRFSAERPKGSFSTLEIQRTEQGDSAMYLCASSLIAVRKGQETQYFGPGTRLLVL.